A single sample gave rise to the 27 T cell receptor beta chains below, sequenced in a study of cytomegalovirus exposure and HLA in healthy donors. The repertoire was sequenced with immunoSEQ multiplex PCR; TCRdb's copy has only in-frame clones and lacks some. The table shows about 74,000 clones, with approximately 93% occurring only once. Input material: PBMCs. These receptors were collected from a man aged 18 to 29 in good health and CMV-seropositive.

This clone turned up a few times. The chain joins TRBV18 to TRBJ2-7; a weak D match, TRBD2 (6 bases). The length of the CDR3 is 14 residues. Germline CDR1 KGHSH, CDR2 LQKENI. V was clipped by 2 bases and J by 2 bases, with 10 bases between them. CDR3 region: CASSPKGGTYEQYF. CDR3 sequence (DNA): TGTGCCAGCTCACCAAAAGGAGGGACCTACGAGCAGTACTTC. Based on the CDR3 plus reference TRBV18 and TRBJ2-7, the full variable domain is NAGVMQNPRHLVRRRGQEARLRCSPMKGHSHVYWYRQLPEEGLKFMVYLQKENIIDESGMPKERFSAEFPKEGPSILRIQQVVRGDSAAYFCASSPKGGTYEQYFGPGTRLTVT.

This clone was seen once. The gene calls are TRBV6-6 and TRBJ1-2, with unresolved D. V was shortened by 7 bases and J by 1 base, with 16 bases between the two germline ends. There are 15 residues in the CDR3. Germline values: CDR1 MNHNY, CDR2 SVGAGI (reference sequence). CDR3 region: CASTLSPGFNYGYTF. The DNA of the CDR3 is TGTGCCAGCACCCTATCGCCCGGGTTTAACTATGGCTACACCTTC.

The chain couples TRBV28 to TRBJ2-5, with 8 bases fitting TRBD1. The CDR3 runs to 14 residues. Looked up from germline, CDR1 is MDHEN and CDR2 is SYDVKM. The ends lost 5 bases at V and 5 bases at J; junction bases unmatched: 7. The CDR3 sequence is CASSTRQGRETQYF. Here the CDR3 DNA reads TGTGCCAGCAGTACAAGACAGGGGAGGGAGACCCAGTACTTC.

The chain employs TRBV5-1 and TRBJ2-7, with D unclear. CDR1 is SGHRS, CDR2 YFSETQ, per germline. V was clipped by 0 bases and J by 2 bases, with 12 bases between them. The CDR3 totals 15 residues. DNA of the CDR3: TGCGCCAGCAGCTTGGTTCTATCTTCGCCCTACGAGCAGTACTTC. Translating gives CASSLVLSSPYEQYF.

This clone was seen once. The rearrangement uses TRBV5-4 and TRBJ2-1; TRBD1 aligns across 7 bases. The V gene's germline CDR1 is SGHNT and CDR2 YYREEE (reference sequence). This CDR3 contains 13 residues. With 7 bases clipped from V and 7 bases from J, the junction kept 8 bases outside the gene matches. The CDR3, as DNA: TGTGCCAGCTGCTCAGGGACAGAGAATGAGCAGTTCTTC. It codes for CASCSGTENEQFF.

The J gene is TRBJ2-7, the V gene TRBV11-2, with D possibly TRBD1 on 5 matching bases. CDR1 and CDR2 (germline): SGHAT, FQNNGV. The V end was cut by 7 bases, the J end by 2 bases, with 12 bases between. This CDR3 contains 13 residues. CDR3 sequence reads: CASTLGAAYEQYF. The DNA for the CDR3 is TGTGCCAGCACCCTAGGGGCCGCCTACGAGCAGTACTTC.

The gene calls are TRBV14 and TRBJ1-2; tentatively, D is TRBD1 (6 bases). The CDR3 has 14 amino acids. V dropped 5 bases and J dropped 4 bases, with 14 bases sitting between them. Germline lookup yields CDR1 SGHDN and CDR2 FVKESK. Written as DNA, the CDR3 is TGTGCCAGCAGCAAGACAGGCAGGGGCTATGGCTACACCTTC. It yields the protein CASSKTGRGYGYTF.

The rearrangement joins TRBV4-1 to TRBJ2-5; D is possibly TRBD2 (6 bases). This CDR3 contains 13 residues. Germline values: CDR1 MGHRA, CDR2 YSYEKL. V was pared by 8 bases and J by 0 bases, with 10 bases between. The CDR3 sequence is CASAGGYQETQYF. The CDR3 nucleotides read TGCGCCAGCGCCGGAGGGTACCAAGAGACCCAGTACTTC.

The gene calls are TRBV5-1 and TRBJ2-5, with 9 bases identical to TRBD1. The CDR3 runs to 13 residues. Germline V lookup: CDR1 SGHRS, CDR2 YFSETQ. Trimming removed 4 bases from V and 5 bases from J; junction bases left unmatched: 3. The CDR3 region is CASSPGQGETQYF. The CDR3 DNA is TGCGCCAGCAGCCCAGGACAGGGGGAGACCCAGTACTTC.

The chain has TRBV28 and TRBJ2-3, with 8 nucleotides matching TRBD2. V shed 0 bases, J shed 3 bases, and the junction held 5 bases outside the gene matches. The CDR3 is 16 residues long. CDR1 is MDHEN and CDR2 is SYDVKM in the germline V gene. The CDR3 nucleotides read TGTGCCAGCAGTTTATGGGGAAGCGGGAGTACAGATACGCAGTATTTT. Protein: CASSLWGSGSTDTQYF. Full variable domain (rest looked up from reference TRBV28 and TRBJ2-3): DVKVTQSSRYLVKRTGEKVFLECVQDMDHENMFWYRQDPGLGLRLIYFSYDVKMKEKGDIPEGYSVSREKKERFSLILESASTNQTSMYLCASSLWGSGSTDTQYFGPGTRLTVL.

The CDR3 loop reads CASSPRPYAGTGNTEAFF. DNA for the CDR3: TGTGCCAGTAGTCCTCGACCTTACGCCGGGACAGGGAACACTGAAGCTTTCTTT. The chain employs TRBV19 and TRBJ1-1, with 8 bases matching TRBD1. With 5 bases clipped from V and 1 base from J, the junction kept 15 bases outside the gene matches. This CDR3 region has 18 residues. Germline V CDR1 and CDR2: LNHDA, SQIVND (reference sequence).

The chain recombines TRBV6-8 with TRBJ2-4; D possibly corresponds to TRBD1 (6 bases). This CDR3 is 18 amino acids long. In germline, CDR1 is MNHGY, CDR2 SAAAGT. V lost 3 bases, J lost 0 bases, and 18 bases lay in between. This CDR3 is CASSYSWAGELAKNIQYF. The CDR3 DNA reads TGTGCCAGCAGTTATAGCTGGGCAGGGGAGTTAGCCAAAAACATTCAGTACTTC.

The V gene is TRBV4-2, the J gene TRBJ1-2; D possibly corresponds to TRBD1 (6 bases). The CDR3 spans 16 residues. Germline CDR1 is LGHNA and CDR2 is YNFKEQ. Trimming cost V 6 bases and J 4 bases, with 21 bases left between them. CDR3 protein: CASRERDTLISYGYTF. CDR3 bases: TGTGCCAGCAGAGAGAGGGACACATTAATCTCCTATGGCTACACCTTC.

This chain links TRBV29-1 with TRBJ2-2; the D gene is possibly TRBD1 (6 bases). Germline lookup yields CDR1 SQVTM and CDR2 ANQGSEA. V was cut by 1 base and J by 2 bases, with 14 bases left in between. The CDR3 consists of 16 residues. The CDR3 DNA is TGCAGCGTTGAAGGGTTACAGGGAATAAACACCGGGGAGCTGTTTTTT. Its translation: CSVEGLQGINTGELFF.

The chain combines TRBV2 with TRBJ2-2; TRBD1 agrees at 8 bases. Losses at the gene ends were 6 bases for V and 7 bases for J; bases not matched to a gene: 10. CDR3 size: 15 residues. Germline CDR1 and CDR2: SNHLY and FYNNEI. CDR3 coding DNA: TGTGCCAGCAGCCATCCGGGACAGGTCGTCGGGGAGCTGTTTTTT. Translated, it gives CASSHPGQVVGELFF.

CDR3 residues: CASSISSLTGADTQYF. In DNA form, the CDR3 reads TGTGCCAGCAGTATATCGTCTCTAACAGGCGCAGATACGCAGTATTTT. The chain links TRBV28 to TRBJ2-3, with D possibly matching TRBD1 (5 bases). Germline V lookup: CDR1 MDHEN, CDR2 SYDVKM. CDR3 length: 16 residues. V was trimmed by 5 bases and J by 4 bases, leaving 19 bases between them.

This clone occurred once. This chain joins TRBV2 and TRBJ2-3; 7 bases are a match to TRBD1. This CDR3 is 15 amino acids long. Germline values: CDR1 SNHLY, CDR2 FYNNEI. Losses at the gene ends were 4 bases for V and 3 bases for J; bases not matched to a gene: 7. CDR3 in amino acids: CASSGTGGGTDTQYF. The CDR3 DNA follows: TGTGCCAGCAGTGGGACAGGAGGTGGAACAGATACGCAGTATTTT.

This clone was detected only a few times. This chain uses TRBV19 with TRBJ1-1, with D unclear. Trimming stripped 2 bases from V and 6 bases from J, with 7 bases between. CDR3 length: 12 amino acids. The germline V gene has CDR1 LNHDA and CDR2 SQIVND (reference sequence). The CDR3 sequence: CASSIPGAEAFF. As DNA, the CDR3 is TGTGCCAGTAGTATACCCGGTGCTGAAGCTTTCTTT.

In this sample, this clone turned up a few times. The J gene is TRBJ2-1, the V gene TRBV6-1; the match to TRBD2 covers 12 bases. Trimming took 4 bases from V and 3 from J; bases not matched to a gene: 1. The CDR3 spans 15 residues. Germline-derived CDR1 and CDR2 are MNHNS and SASEGT. CDR3 sequence reads: CASSGTSGIYNEQFF. The CDR3 DNA reads TGTGCCAGCAGTGGGACTAGCGGGATCTACAATGAGCAGTTCTTC.

The rearrangement links TRBV13 to TRBJ1-1, with unresolved D. This CDR3 is 13 amino acids long. CDR1 is PRHDT, CDR2 FYEKMQ, per germline (reference sequence). V was cut by 4 bases and J by 0 bases, with 6 bases left in between. CDR3 DNA: TGTGCCAGCAGCTCCACAGTGAACACTGAAGCTTTCTTT. It yields the protein CASSSTVNTEAFF.

CDR3 sequence: CATSGQGSTYEQYF. The CDR3 nucleotides are TGTGCCACCTCGGGGCAGGGGTCAACCTACGAGCAGTACTTC. The chain uses TRBV2 and TRBJ2-7; D perhaps matches TRBD1 (6 bases). CDR1 and CDR2 (germline): SNHLY, FYNNEI. Trimming took 10 bases from V and 2 from J, leaving 18 bases between them. The CDR3 consists of 14 residues. Complete variable domain (other parts from reference TRBV2 and TRBJ2-7): EPEVTQTPSHQVTQMGQEVILRCVPISNHLYFYWYRQILGQKVEFLVSFYNNEISEKSEIFDDQFSVERPDGSNFTLKIRSTKLEDSAMYFCATSGQGSTYEQYFGPGTRLTVT.

The CDR3 region has the DNA TGCGCCAGCAGCTTCGAACTAGATGAGCAGTTCTTC. Its protein product is CASSFELDEQFF. V gene TRBV5-1 combines with J gene TRBJ2-1, with a tentative D call TRBD2 (5 bases). The germline V and J ends were trimmed by 2 bases and 8 bases, with 8 bases remaining between them. Germline CDR1 SGHRS, CDR2 YFSETQ. The CDR3 covers 12 residues. The full variable domain, its missing parts supplied by reference TRBV5-1 and TRBJ2-1, is KAGVTQTPRYLIKTRGQQVTLSCSPISGHRSVSWYQQTPGQGLQFLFEYFSETQRNKGNFPGRFSGRQFSNSRSEMNVSTLELGDSALYLCASSFELDEQFFGPGTRLTVL.

J is TRBJ2-5 and V is TRBV9; D may be TRBD1 (7 bases). Germline V gene data show CDR1 as SGDLS and CDR2 as YYNGEE. Trimming stripped 4 bases from V and 5 bases from J, with 15 bases between. There are 14 residues in the CDR3. CDR3 amino acids: CASSSGGGRETQYF. CDR3 coding DNA: TGTGCCAGCAGCTCCGGAGGGGGCCGGGAGACCCAGTACTTC.

Here the CDR3 reads CASSLAGAAYEQYF. The CDR3 nucleotides read TGTGCCAGCAGTTTAGCGGGAGCCGCCTACGAGCAGTACTTC. V is TRBV6-5 and J is TRBJ2-7, with TRBD2 matching 9 bases. V lost 4 bases, J lost 2 bases, and 3 bases stayed unmatched. Germline V gene sequence: CDR1 MNHEY, CDR2 SVGAGI. This CDR3 contains 14 residues.

The genes are TRBV25-1 and TRBJ2-1; TRBD2 agrees at 11 bases. J was trimmed by 6 bases and V by 7 bases; bases with no gene match: 5. Germline V gene sequence: CDR1 MGHDK, CDR2 SYGVNS. The CDR3 is 14 amino acids. The CDR3 is CASTPGLAANEQFF. CDR3 in DNA: TGTGCCAGCACTCCGGGACTAGCGGCCAATGAGCAGTTCTTC.

This chain's CDR3 is CASSQSAAQGNFEGDGYTF. CDR3 DNA sequence: TGTGCCAGCAGCCAATCCGCGGCGCAGGGCAATTTCGAGGGGGATGGCTACACCTTC. The genes are TRBV16 and TRBJ1-2; D perhaps matches TRBD1 (6 bases). This CDR3 comprises 19 residues. The germline V and J ends were trimmed by 0 bases and 6 bases, with 26 bases remaining between them. CDR1 and CDR2 from the germline V gene are KGHSY and FQNENV.

V gene TRBV27 combines with J gene TRBJ2-7; 12 bases agree with TRBD2. This CDR3 has 15 amino acids. Unmatched junction bases numbered 2, after V lost 4 bases and J lost 1 base. The germline gives CDR1 MNHEY, CDR2 SMNVEV (reference sequence). CDR3 loop: CASSYGLAGSYEQYF. The CDR3 DNA reads TGTGCCAGCAGTTACGGACTAGCGGGATCCTACGAGCAGTACTTC.